The 14 T cell receptor beta chains below come from one sample, sequenced in a study of PD-1 blockade in classical Hodgkin lymphoma. Only in-frame clones appear in the TCRdb table, and some are missing; sequencing was by immunoSEQ multiplex PCR. The sample has about 86,000 clones; 89% are singletons. Each and every patient relapsed after autologous stem cell transplantation, and patients got differing brentuximab vedotin exposure. Sample: peripheral blood mononuclear cells (PBMCs), taken at baseline. The receptors stem from a human donor with classical Hodgkin lymphoma.

The CDR3 reads CASSKEGGARGLPKEETQYF. CDR3 in DNA: TGTGCCAGCAGCAAAGAAGGGGGGGCCAGGGGGCTACCCAAGGAAGAGACCCAGTACTTC. The gene calls are TRBV21-1 and TRBJ2-5; the D call in the table, TRBD1, was not verified against the DNA. TRBV21-1 is given as a pseudogene. The CDR3 covers 20 residues.

V and J are TRBV2 and TRBJ1-5; tentative D call: TRBD1 (6 bases). This CDR3 spans 14 amino acids. Germline assignment: CDR1 SNHLY and CDR2 FYNNEI. Between the trimmed V and J ends, which lost 11 bases and 3 bases, there was a span of 17 bases. CDR3 amino acids: CAGSQDSNNQPQHF. CDR3 bases: TGTGCCGGATCCCAGGACAGCAACAATCAGCCCCAGCATTTT.

The chain carries TRBV6-1 and TRBJ2-7; 9 nucleotides align to TRBD1. This CDR3 contains 15 residues. V lost 0 bases, J lost 6 bases, and 6 bases stayed unmatched. CDR1 and CDR2 from the germline V gene are MNHNS and SASEGT. DNA for the CDR3: TGTGCCAGCAGTGAAGCGCGCAACAGGGGGCTCGAGCAGTACTTC. It translates to CASSEARNRGLEQYF.

This clone was seen just once. The rearrangement joins TRBV4-2 to TRBJ2-4, with 9 bases identical to TRBD2. In germline, CDR1 is LGHNA, CDR2 YNFKEQ. There are 17 residues in the CDR3. J lost 5 bases, V lost 0 bases, and 8 bases had no gene match. The CDR3: CASSQESAGGPENIQYF. DNA of the CDR3: TGTGCCAGCAGCCAAGAATCGGCGGGAGGGCCGGAAAACATTCAGTACTTC.

The rearrangement links TRBV7-2 to TRBJ2-5; a possible D gene is TRBD2 (5 bases). This CDR3 contains 14 residues. Germline lookup yields CDR1 SGHTA and CDR2 FQGNSA. Trimming removed 7 bases from V and 1 base from J, with 13 bases in between. CDR3 region: CASNVSAIQETQYF. The CDR3 nucleotides are TGTGCCAGCAACGTTAGCGCAATCCAAGAGACCCAGTACTTC.

The V and J genes are TRBV27 and TRBJ1-4; TRBD1 aligns across 10 bases. The CDR3 runs to 14 residues. V gave up 8 bases and J gave up 4 bases; unmatched junction bases: 4. Germline CDR1 and CDR2: MNHEY and SMNVEV (reference sequence). CDR3: CASSGTGVNEKLFF. The CDR3 DNA is TGTGCCAGCTCCGGGACAGGGGTTAATGAAAAACTGTTTTTT.

This rearrangement joins TRBV11-2 to TRBJ2-1, with TRBD2 identical over 8 bases. This CDR3 contains 13 residues. V was clipped by 6 bases and J by 4 bases; unmatched bases: 2. Germline values: CDR1 SGHAT, CDR2 FQNNGV. The CDR3 bases are TGTGCCAGCAGACTAGCGGAGTACAATGAGCAGTTCTTC. Residues: CASRLAEYNEQFF.

The chain recombines TRBV6-6 with TRBJ2-7; D may be TRBD1 (6 bases). The CDR3 is made up of 16 amino acids. Trimming took off 0 bases at V and 0 bases at J, with 12 bases between the two ends. From germline, CDR1 is MNHNY and CDR2 SVGAGI (reference sequence). The CDR3 DNA is TGTGCCAGCAGTTACTCAATAGACAGGAGCTCCTACGAGCAGTACTTC. It translates to CASSYSIDRSSYEQYF.

V and J are TRBV6-5 and TRBJ1-4; 7 nucleotides align to TRBD1. The CDR3 runs 16 residues. Trimming at V came to 4 bases and at J to 7 bases, leaving 12 bases not matched to a gene. CDR1 and CDR2 (germline): MNHEY, SVGAGI. The CDR3 is CASSLGRGGLSEKLFF. The CDR3 coding sequence is TGTGCCAGCAGTTTAGGCAGGGGGGGATTAAGTGAAAAACTGTTTTTT.

The V call is TRBV4-1, the J call TRBJ2-7; TRBD1 agrees at 8 bases. Germline V gene sequence: CDR1 MGHRA, CDR2 YSYEKL. CDR3 length: 16 residues. The V and J ends lost 1 base and 3 bases, in that order; junction bases with no gene match: 8. The CDR3 protein is CASSQGQGARLYEQYF. Written as DNA, the CDR3 is TGCGCCAGCAGCCAAGGGCAGGGGGCGCGGCTCTACGAGCAGTACTTC.

The chain joins TRBV10-3 to TRBJ1-3; D is possibly TRBD1 (5 bases). Germline V CDR1 and CDR2: ENHRY, SYGVKD. The CDR3 totals 14 residues. Between the trimmed V and J ends, which lost 3 bases and 4 bases, there was a span of 10 bases. The CDR3 DNA sequence: TGTGCCATCAGTGATCAGGGTGCGGGAAACACCATATATTTT. It codes for CAISDQGAGNTIYF.

The chain combines TRBV5-4 with TRBJ2-1, with D unresolved. Trimming removed 2 bases at V and 8 bases at J, with 8 bases between. This CDR3 comprises 12 residues. Germline CDR1 SGHNT, CDR2 YYREEE (reference sequence). The CDR3 DNA sequence: TGTGCCAGCAGCTTCCCCGGTGATGAGCAGTTCTTC. As protein: CASSFPGDEQFF.

The V gene is TRBV1, the J gene TRBJ2-4; whether TRBD2, the table's D call, matches the DNA was not checked. TRBV1 counts as a pseudogene. The CDR3 contains 15 residues. The DNA of the CDR3 is TGCACCAGCAGTCTCCTCATCGGAGGTGAAGACATTCAGTACTTC. This codes for CTSSLLIGGEDIQYF.

This chain uses TRBV28 with TRBJ1-1; 9 nucleotides align to TRBD1. The CDR3 runs to 16 residues. Germline CDR1 is MDHEN and CDR2 is SYDVKM. Trimming removed 6 bases from V and 1 base from J; junction bases left unmatched: 9. The CDR3 DNA is TGTGCCAGCAGACCGGGACAGGGAGAGTGGAACACTGAAGCTTTCTTT. Its translation: CASRPGQGEWNTEAFF. The full variable domain, completed using reference TRBV28 and TRBJ1-1, is DVKVTQSSRYLVKRTGEKVFLECVQDMDHENMFWYRQDPGLGLRLIYFSYDVKMKEKGDIPEGYSVSREKKERFSLILESASTNQTSMYLCASRPGQGEWNTEAFFGQGTRLTVV.